The entry that follows covers one T cell receptor beta chain sequence. The antigen this receptor binds is unknown. Base quality data are lacking; no much larger clone is found one base away. The method behind the library was the immunoSEQ multiplex PCR assay. A mixture of 60 forward primers for TCR Vbeta segments and 13 reverse primers for TCR Jbeta segments was used in the multiplex PCR. Amplification of the CDR3 region of rearranged TCR beta genes was performed with a multiplex PCR assay on genomic DNA. Amplified TCR beta libraries were sequenced as 87-base-pair reads on the Illumina HiSeq System. Concerning the study's data processing: A later analysis tallied 75 million to 95 million unique TCR beta chains across the approximately 670 repertoires, and about 10 million of those chains were shared by two or more donors. To remove PCR and sequencing errors, raw reads were error-corrected and collapsed into unique sequences using a nearest-neighbor algorithm that merged closely related sequences. To assign V, D and J gene segments, CDR3 sequences were aligned to IMGT reference sequences. For a sequence to be retained, a match of at least six nucleotides was required to both a V gene segment and a J gene segment. Rearrangements were classified as productive when the CDR3 lacked stop codons and remained in frame with V and J, and all other rearrangements were classified as non-productive. CDR3 was defined by IMGT convention, running from the second conserved V-encoded cysteine to the conserved J-encoded phenylalanine. In an earlier analysis of roughly 580 of the donors, sequences lacking an unambiguous match to a single V gene segment were excluded. In an earlier analysis of some 590 of the donors, a V segment was called functional when productive rearrangements were above 56.7%, and segregating when the standard deviation between donors exceeded 5%. To diagnose cytomegalovirus status from the catalog of TCR beta chain sequences, a statistical classification framework was built. In a later analysis, V and J genes were assigned by comparing TCR nucleotide sequences against IMGT/GENE-DB human TR gene sequences. In a later analysis, CDR3 sequences and most-parsimonious VDJ recombination scenarios were assigned using the TCRdist pipeline. In a later analysis, every TCR beta chain was defined by the combination of its CDR3 amino acid sequence and its V-gene family, and reads without a unique V-gene family were dropped. As a way to deal with suspected cross-contamination and a sequencing artifact, a later analysis dropped 640 or so nucleotide sequences that were highly shared and had low generation probability. In a later analysis, a clonal expansion index for each public chain was calculated from normalized within-repertoire ranks of inferred template counts. Generation probabilities in a later analysis came from a VDJ recombination model fitted to out-of-frame rearrangements, and those results were checked against IGoR. In a later analysis, TCR-TCR, TCR-HLA and TCR-CMV co-occurrence was scored with hypergeometric tests, and a repertoire-size bias correction was applied to TCR pairs. False discovery rates were estimated in a later analysis by permuting HLA or CMV assignments 20 times. In a later analysis, co-occurring TCRs were grouped with DBSCAN, and TCRdist sequence similarity was added when clustering was performed within HLA-allele-positive subsets. For co-occurrence clustering, repertoires with fewer than 30,000 or more than 120,000 public chains were excluded, along with four or five repertoires with anomalous nucleotide sharing. TCRdb carries this immuneACCESS record with in-frame sequences only. Its versions omit some clonotypes, under half of them owing to an unresolved V gene in the studies checked, with the rest unexplained. V and J calls and clone size are those listed in that table; D and trimming were worked out from the DNA. Here the sample has under 200,000 clones; 80% to 90% occur a single time. The top ten clones comprise 2% to 3% of the sample.

The cohort consisted of fewer than 700 healthy bone marrow donors. Cohort members were all nominally healthy when sampled, although unrecorded immune exposures were likely present. The donor was CMV seropositive and belonged to the group of around 300 seropositive cohort members. A peripheral blood sample was collected from each donor, and TCR beta sequencing was performed on peripheral blood mononuclear cells. Genomic DNA extraction from the blood cell samples was performed with the Qiagen DNeasy Blood Extraction Kit. This entry is derived from a study of cytomegalovirus exposure and HLA in healthy donors (dated by TCRdb to 2016 to 2017). In the study overall: An earlier analysis of some 600 of the donors reported about 260 Gb of sequence data and around 120 million unique TCR beta sequences obtained from around 190 million T cells. To predict cytomegalovirus infection status, the study combined high-throughput TCR immunosequencing, statistical association of individual TCRs with disease status, and machine learning. The study used immunosequencing to profile the T cell repertoires of 670 or so subjects and linked those repertoires to cytomegalovirus serostatus. Five DR-DQ haplotypes were handled as single units for association and clustering, since linkage in the cohort was strong. A later analysis re-analyzed previously published TCR beta repertoires from roughly 690 donors and added high-resolution HLA genotyping to study TCR occurrence patterns. In an earlier analysis of 550 to 700 of the donors, high-throughput TCR beta sequencing was used to judge whether each TCR beta V gene segment behaved as functional or pseudogenic. Genome-wide SNP genotypes for about 60% of the roughly 670 donors were used in a later genetic analysis, which treated that subset as a discovery cohort. Across some 400 genotyped donors of the cohort, an average of about 200,000 unique TCR beta nucleotide sequences per donor were sequenced, and roughly a sixth of those sequences were non-productive. Among the roughly 400 genotyped donors, more than 70% belonged to the genetic ancestry cluster associated with self-reported Caucasian donors. HLA typing covered class I and class II loci at four-digit resolution. Donor age, sex, ethnicity and CMV serostatus were compiled alongside the repertoire data. Around 330 gigabases of sequencing data and around 80 million unique TCR sequences made up an early release that covered some 640 HLA-typed donors. Typing coverage differed by locus: A, B, C, DRB1 and DQB1 were typed in roughly 620-640 donors, DQA1 in 522, DPA1 in around 610, and DPB1 in just under 490. The study aimed to test whether cataloging public T cell receptors could reveal signatures of past pathogen exposure. All discovery cohort repertoires had been generated on a single sequencing platform. In addition to the first cohort of hundreds of subjects, a separate validation cohort of 120 different subjects was used. The later analysis used no new phenotypic data to find candidate immune exposures, relying instead on TCR beta sequences and their occurrence across donors.

CDR1 is given as LNHDA and CDR2 as SQIVND, both from the germline V gene (reference sequence). The CDR3 holds 15 amino acids from the cysteine to the phenylalanine. The read is trimmed to its CDR3 DNA, 45 bases read in frame from base 1. V drops 5 bases and J drops 2 bases, leaving 13 bases in between. Beyond this particular receptor, the publication reports: In an earlier analysis of 450 to 750 of the donors, most TCR beta V segments appeared in productive rearrangements about 90% or about 30% of the time, broadly matching IMGT annotations. A group of highly shared sequence variants was considered likely to be a technical artifact of the sequencing pipeline. Linkage disequilibrium might explain the correlated functional status among segregating V segments, but an unknown experimental factor could not be ruled out. According to the authors, the approach could potentially be generalized to other disease states and immunological phenotypes. A later analysis associated 15,000 to 20,000 TCR beta sequences with specific HLA alleles at a false discovery rate of 0.05. Several of the top co-occurrence clusters appeared to be linked to parvovirus B19, influenza, CMV and Epstein-Barr virus, according to a later analysis. In vitro tests confirmed that three of the cytomegalovirus-associated TCR beta chains recognize cytomegalovirus antigens. This cohort had only TCR beta chains sequenced, and the lack of alpha or paired-chain data limited which features could be detected. Compared with equally common non-associated chains, HLA-associated TCR beta chains in a later analysis were more clonally expanded and had lower generation probabilities. The only immune exposure information available for the cohort was CMV serostatus. Cytomegalovirus status was reported to be diagnosed by the classifier with high specificity and sensitivity in both the original and validation cohorts. While some public TCRs were present in many individuals, most TCR sequences turned up only very rarely across donors. The study listed 164 TCR beta chains as associated with cytomegalovirus. In a later analysis, most CMV-associated TCR beta chains were found to appear HLA-restricted, with HLA associations seemingly driven largely by CMV exposure. Strong co-occurrence of HLA alleles, especially DR and DQ, made assigning TCR associations to individual alleles difficult. Roughly uniform sequencing depth across donors was assumed in presence/absence analyses, although this assumption may not hold. Because some donors lacked HLA typing at each locus, the association tests relied only on the typed subset. In a later genetic analysis, a missense DCLRE1C variant was associated with V-gene and J-gene trimming of TCR beta chains, and the association was replicated in an independent cohort. In a later analysis, the rate of TCR association differed among HLA loci, with DRB1 alleles having the most associated TCRs and HLA-C alleles having the fewest. In a later genetic analysis, fewer N-insertions in productive TCRs were reported among donors in an Asian-associated ancestry cluster than the approximately 710-donor mean. A further reported finding was that TCR beta sequences accurately predicted the HLA-A and HLA-B alleles for most subjects in the first cohort. Because the 87-base-pair reads could not distinguish some IMGT-functional V segments, including TRBV6-2 and TRBV6-3, those segments were excluded. The earlier analysis of some 560 of the donors excluded around 17 rarely observed V segments, including chromosome 9 orphons, because counts were too low.

The chain uses TRBV19 and TRBJ1-5, with an unclear D gene assignment. The source is a man under 40 in good health and CMV-seropositive. The specimen sequenced was PBMCs. The DNA reads TGTGCCAGTAGTGAGGCGGGGAGAGGCAATCAGCCCCAGCATTTT. Translated, this gives CASSEAGRGNQPQHF.